This T cell receptor beta chain was profiled in a study of T cell repertoires in cytomegalovirus infection. Overall study context: The authors used CMV epitopes that were HLA-C-restricted (recently identified) and HLA-B-restricted (well studied). In public TCR beta signatures, there were indications of both CMV infection and matching HLA type. Whole-study findings and limits: Adding up the frequency of public TCR beta families identified people who carried CMV plus the relevant HLA. In two of eight donors, the top clonotype was HLA-C-restricted CMV-specific.

One entry per CDR3 protein, called by TCRdb with MiXCR from the reads. The table lists about 830,000 distinct CDR3 sequences, 32% of them singletons, with around an eighth in the top ten. V gave up 5 bases and J gave up 3 bases; unmatched junction bases: 10. The germline gives CDR1 SGHAT, CDR2 FQNNGV. The CDR3 sequence is 16 residues long. A note on this clonotype: Its antigen is undetermined.

This specimen was cultured CD8+ T cells from PBMCs, taken from culture after CMV antigen stimulation. This clonotype originated in a human donor in good health (CMV status not recorded). Some clones in this sample may be carry-over from other donors' samples. The chain has TRBV11-2 and TRBJ2-7, with 10 bases lining up with TRBD2. CDR3 region: CASSLLAGVSHYEQYF. The CDR3 coding sequence is TGTGCCAGCAGCCTTCTAGCGGGGGTTTCCCACTACGAGCAGTACTTC.